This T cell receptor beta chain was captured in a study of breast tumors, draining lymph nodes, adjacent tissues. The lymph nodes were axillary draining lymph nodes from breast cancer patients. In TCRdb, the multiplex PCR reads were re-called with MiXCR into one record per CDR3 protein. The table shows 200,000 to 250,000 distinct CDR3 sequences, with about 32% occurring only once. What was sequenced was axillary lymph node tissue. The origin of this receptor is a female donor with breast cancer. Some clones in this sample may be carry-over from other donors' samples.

DNA for the CDR3: TGTGCCAGCAGCGAGGGGACAGGGGCCAAAAACATTCAGTACTTC. Amino acids: CASSEGTGAKNIQYF. This rearrangement joins TRBV2 to TRBJ2-4, with TRBD1 matching over 9 bases. The CDR3 sequence is 15 residues long. Looked up from germline, CDR1 is SNHLY and CDR2 is FYNNEI. J lost 1 base, V lost 6 bases, and 4 bases had no gene match. Full variable domain (rest looked up from reference TRBV2 and TRBJ2-4): EPEVTQTPSHQVTQMGQEVILRCVPISNHLYFYWYRQILGQKVEFLVSFYNNEISEKSEIFDDQFSVERPDGSNFTLKIRSTKLEDSAMYFCASSEGTGAKNIQYFGAGTRLSVL.